The rows below give T cell receptor beta chains drawn from one sample of a study of cytomegalovirus exposure and HLA in healthy donors. Libraries were prepared by immunoSEQ multiplex PCR; TCRdb keeps only in-frame clonotypes and omits some of them. This table has around 140,000 clones, more than 70% appearing once. The source material was PBMCs. Source of these receptors: a male donor in good health and CMV-seronegative. Each CDR3 is given without its conserved first and last residue. Fields, in order: clone size, V gene, J gene, CDR3 protein. Clone size is stated in some rows and not others, as once, few, many or a class when expanded.

NA	TRBV14	TRBJ1-4	ASSQEQGFGTNEKLF
many	TRBV19	TRBJ1-2	ASGLKGGYT
NA	TRBV4-3	TRBJ2-6	ASSGTVDSGANVLT
NA	TRBV21-1	TRBJ2-7	ASSKGTHQGDEQY
once	TRBV5-1	TRBJ1-1	ASSLLHSGGTEAF
once	TRBV9	TRBJ2-1	ASSPLAGGYNEQF
NA	TRBV2	TRBJ1-4	ASSEQGGEKLF
NA	TRBV9	TRBJ2-3	ASSAEAADTQY
NA	TRBV19	TRBJ2-7	ASSSYSRSHEQY
NA	TRBV6-5	TRBJ1-6	ASSPYRGERSPLH
NA	TRBV15	TRBJ2-6	ATSRSGSGANVLT
once	TRBV5-6	TRBJ2-1	ASSLGAHNEQF
NA	TRBV2	TRBJ1-4	ASSRDRQNEKLF
NA	TRBV4-3	TRBJ2-1	ASSQERGGYEQF
NA	TRBV25-1	NA	ASSARQAAYEQY
NA	TRBV15	TRBJ2-3	ATSRFPGQGKTDTQY
NA	TRBV4-3	TRBJ1-2	ASSHPEGVGYT
once	TRBV6-6	TRBJ1-4	AGSYSGQTNEKLF
few	TRBV5-8	TRBJ2-7	ASSLAVGSFYEQY
NA	TRBV9	TRBJ1-3	ASSELDLGNTIY
NA	TRBV18	TRBJ1-5	ASSPSGKGSHSNQPQH
NA	TRBV18	TRBJ1-1	ASSPGARGIHTEAF
NA	TRBV18	TRBJ2-2	ASSSTGGTGELF
many	TRBV5-1	TRBJ1-6	ASSSTGTGNSPLH
NA	TRBV30	TRBJ1-4	AWSTGVTNEKLF
NA	TRBV5-5	TRBJ2-7	ASSPSGYEQY
few	TRBV10-2	TRBJ2-3	ASSDRAGDTDTQY
NA	TRBV5-4	TRBJ2-3	ASSLAGGPDTQY
NA	TRBV5-6	TRBJ2-7	ASSLTSSYEQY
NA	TRBV7-9	TRBJ1-2	ASSLGQGDNYGYT
NA	TRBV27	TRBJ2-7	ASSLSRPPSLSYEQY
NA	TRBV6-6	TRBJ2-5	ASSSTRGIQETQY
NA	TRBV11-1	TRBJ1-4	ASSSGPEGKLF
NA	TRBV7-9	TRBJ2-7	ASSLGGRQY
NA	TRBV11-2	TRBJ2-3	ASSLGTGRSTDTQY
NA	TRBV25-1	TRBJ1-1	ASSEWGGGTEAF
NA	TRBV6-1	TRBJ1-5	ASSEALGQGAFRPQH
few	TRBV10-3	TRBJ2-1	ATASLPETGANEQF
NA	TRBV11-2	TRBJ2-3	ASSDGGGTSLTDTQY
NA	TRBV11-2	TRBJ2-7	ASSPGLATDEQY
NA	TRBV6-5	TRBJ2-5	ASSQDSQETQY
NA	TRBV2	TRBJ1-1	ASRLGDRINTEAF
NA	TRBV13	TRBJ1-1	ASSSTGGTEAF
few	TRBV7-2	TRBJ2-5	ASSLWARGESETQY
NA	TRBV5-1	TRBJ2-1	ASRPGQVGGHEQF
NA	TRBV30	TRBJ2-5	AWSPLAGDPSETQY
once	TRBV7-9	TRBJ2-6	ASSQRAGTGANVLT
NA	TRBV5-1	TRBJ2-7	ASSLGQRGDTYEQY
NA	TRBV7-9	TRBJ1-1	ASSLAAAGAF
NA	TRBV7-9	TRBJ2-5	SSKRGGEETQY
NA	TRBV7-8	TRBJ1-5	ASAGVNSNQPQH
NA	TRBV13	TRBJ2-5	ASSLIGLRGETQY
NA	TRBV7-2	TRBJ1-1	ASSSNQGNTEAF
NA	TRBV10-3	TRBJ2-6	AISPWDSLAGANVLT
NA	TRBV7-2	TRBJ2-5	ASSDQGSNPKETQY